The entry below gives a single T cell receptor beta chain sequence along with its context. This specimen belongs to a study of cytomegalovirus exposure and HLA in healthy donors. PCR involved 60 Vbeta and 13 Jbeta primers. Sequencing used immunoSEQ multiplex PCR; TCRdb keeps in-frame clones, though not all of them. The sample contains about 190,000 clones, about four fifths of which appear only once. The CDR3 is 14 amino acids. V dropped 5 bases and J dropped 4 bases, with 13 bases sitting between them. Per germline, CDR1 SGHDT and CDR2 YYEEEE. The V and J genes are TRBV5-6 and TRBJ1-3; D might be TRBD1 (6 bases). The TCR was taken from a woman aged 25 to 45 in good health and CMV-seropositive. Sequences were obtained from PBMCs. The CDR3 region has the DNA TGTGCCAGCAGTTGGGGACAAAGAGGAAACACCATATATTTT. As protein: CASSWGQRGNTIYF.